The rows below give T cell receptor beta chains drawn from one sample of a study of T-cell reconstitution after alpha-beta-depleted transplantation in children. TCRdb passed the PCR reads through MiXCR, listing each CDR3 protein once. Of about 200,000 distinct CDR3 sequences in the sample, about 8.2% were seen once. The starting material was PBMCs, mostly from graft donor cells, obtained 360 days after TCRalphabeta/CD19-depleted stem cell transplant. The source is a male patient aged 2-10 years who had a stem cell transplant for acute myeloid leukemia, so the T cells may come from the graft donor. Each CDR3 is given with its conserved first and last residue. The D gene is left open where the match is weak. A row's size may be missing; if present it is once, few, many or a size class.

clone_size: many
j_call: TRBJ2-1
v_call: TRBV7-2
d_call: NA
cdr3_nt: TGTGCCAGCAGATCGCGAGGGGTGAGCTCCTACAATGAGCAGTTCTTC
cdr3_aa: CASRSRGVSSYNEQFF

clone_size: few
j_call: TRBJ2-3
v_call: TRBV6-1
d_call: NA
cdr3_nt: TGTGCCAGCGCTGACGGGACTAGCACAGATACGCAGTATTTT
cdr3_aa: CASADGTSTDTQYF

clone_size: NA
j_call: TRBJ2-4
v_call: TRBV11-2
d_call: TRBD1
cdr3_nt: TGTGCCAGCAGCTTAGACCGGACAGGTCTTCAGTACTTC
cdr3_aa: CASSLDRTGLQYF

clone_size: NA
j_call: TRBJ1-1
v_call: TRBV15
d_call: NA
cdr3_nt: TGTGCCACCAGCAGAGGATCACAAGAAGCTTTCTTT
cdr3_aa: CATSRGSQEAFF

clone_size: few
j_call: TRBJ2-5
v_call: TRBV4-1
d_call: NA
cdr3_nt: TGCGCCAGCAGCCACTATAGGGAGGAGACCCAGTACTTC
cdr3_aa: CASSHYREETQYF

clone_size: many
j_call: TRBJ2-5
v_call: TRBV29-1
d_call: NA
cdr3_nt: TGCAGCGTTGAAGTGCGGGCGCTCCAACAAGAGACCCAGTACTTC
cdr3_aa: CSVEVRALQQETQYF

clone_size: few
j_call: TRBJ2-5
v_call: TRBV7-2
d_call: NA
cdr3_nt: TGTGCCAGCAGCCGGAGGGCAGCGGATTCAGAGACCCAGTACTTC
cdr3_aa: CASSRRAADSETQYF

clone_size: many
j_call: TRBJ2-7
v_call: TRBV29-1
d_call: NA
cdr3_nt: TGCAGCGTTGGTAGATTAATCTACGAGCAGTACTTC
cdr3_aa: CSVGRLIYEQYF

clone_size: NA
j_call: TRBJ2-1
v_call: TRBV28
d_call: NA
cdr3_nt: TGTGCCAGCAGTTTACTTGGAGGGACCCTCTCCTACAATGAGCAGTTCTTC
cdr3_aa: CASSLLGGTLSYNEQFF

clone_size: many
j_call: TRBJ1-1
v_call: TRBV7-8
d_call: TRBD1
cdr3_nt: TGTGCCAGCAGACCCGGGACAGGGAGAAACACTGAAGCTTTCTTT
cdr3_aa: CASRPGTGRNTEAFF

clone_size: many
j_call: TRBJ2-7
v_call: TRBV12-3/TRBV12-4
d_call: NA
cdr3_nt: TGTGCCAGCACGATCGGGCAGGGCGGGTACGAGCAGTACTTC
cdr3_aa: CASTIGQGGYEQYF

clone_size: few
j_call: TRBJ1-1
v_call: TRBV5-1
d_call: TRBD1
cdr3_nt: TGCGCCAGATCTACAGGGGAAGGGACTGAAGCTTTCTTT
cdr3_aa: CARSTGEGTEAFF

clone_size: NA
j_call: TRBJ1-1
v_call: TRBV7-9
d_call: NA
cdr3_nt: TGTGCCAGCAGCTTAGCGCGGTCGGACCCCTATACTGAAGCTTTCTTT
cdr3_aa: CASSLARSDPYTEAFF

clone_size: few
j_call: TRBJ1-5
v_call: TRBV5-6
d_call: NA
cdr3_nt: TGTGCCAGCAGCCGGAACGGTCGGGGACTGTCAGATCAGCCCCAGCATTTT
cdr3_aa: CASSRNGRGLSDQPQHF

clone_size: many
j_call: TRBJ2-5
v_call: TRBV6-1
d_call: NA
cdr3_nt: TGTGCCAGCACTGGACTGACTCAAGAGACCCAGTACTTC
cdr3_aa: CASTGLTQETQYF

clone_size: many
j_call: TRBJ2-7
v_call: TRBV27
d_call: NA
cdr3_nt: TGTGCCAGCAGCTTAGGGCAGGGCAGCGAGCAGTACTTC
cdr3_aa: CASSLGQGSEQYF

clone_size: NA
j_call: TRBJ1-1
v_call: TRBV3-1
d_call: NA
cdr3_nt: TGTGCCAGCAGCCAATATGGGCAGCACACTGAAGCTTTCTTT
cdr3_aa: CASSQYGQHTEAFF

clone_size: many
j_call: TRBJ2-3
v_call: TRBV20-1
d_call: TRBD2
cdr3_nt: TGCAGTGCTAGAGATCCTACTAGCGGAAGGGCGGATACGCAGTATTTT
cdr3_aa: CSARDPTSGRADTQYF

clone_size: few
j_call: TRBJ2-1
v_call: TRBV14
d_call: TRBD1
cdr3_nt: TGTGCCAGCAGCCAAGGTCGGACAGGGGCGCAGTTCTTC
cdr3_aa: CASSQGRTGAQFF

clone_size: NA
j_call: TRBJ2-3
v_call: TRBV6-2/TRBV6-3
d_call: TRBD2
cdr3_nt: TGTGCCAGTGCCAAGGGCGGGAGTATGGATACGCAGTATTTT
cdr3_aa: CASAKGGSMDTQYF

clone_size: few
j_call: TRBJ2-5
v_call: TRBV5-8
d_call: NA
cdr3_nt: TGTGCCAGCAGCTTGGAGGGTTCAGGGGAGACCCAGTACTTC
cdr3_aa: CASSLEGSGETQYF

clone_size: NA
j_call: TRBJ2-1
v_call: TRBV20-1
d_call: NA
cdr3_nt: TGCAGTGCCCTCAAAGGGGGGGGAAGGTCCTACAATGAGCAGTTCTTC
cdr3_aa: CSALKGGGRSYNEQFF

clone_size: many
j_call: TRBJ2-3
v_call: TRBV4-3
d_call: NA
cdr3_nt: TGCGCCAGCAGCCAAGATGGAGACAGGTTCACAGATACGCAGTATTTT
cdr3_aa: CASSQDGDRFTDTQYF

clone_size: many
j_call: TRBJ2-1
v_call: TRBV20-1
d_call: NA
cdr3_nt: TGCAGTGCTAGAGAATACAGGAGCTCCTACAATGAGCAGTTCTTC
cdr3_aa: CSAREYRSSYNEQFF

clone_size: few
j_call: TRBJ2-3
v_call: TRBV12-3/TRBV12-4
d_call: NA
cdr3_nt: TGTGCCAGCAGCGACAGCACAGATACGCAGTATTTT
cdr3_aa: CASSDSTDTQYF

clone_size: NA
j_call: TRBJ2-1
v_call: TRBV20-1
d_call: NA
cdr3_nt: TGCAGTGCTAGGCTGAGCTCCTACAATGAGCAGTTCTTC
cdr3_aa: CSARLSSYNEQFF